The 12 T cell receptor beta chains in this list originate from one sample, sequenced in a study of PD-1 blockade in classical Hodgkin lymphoma. Libraries were prepared by immunoSEQ multiplex PCR; TCRdb keeps only in-frame clonotypes and omits some of them. The sample shows 30,000 to 45,000 clones, 75% to 90% of them seen only once. Relapse was seen in all patients after autologous stem cell transplantation, and brentuximab vedotin exposure was variable. The material sequenced was peripheral blood mononuclear cells (PBMCs), taken at baseline. The receptors were gathered from a human donor with classical Hodgkin lymphoma.

This clone has a single count. The CDR3 region has the DNA TGTGCCAGCAGCCCCTGGGACGTAAAAGGAGCGGAGCTGTTTTTT. This translates into CASSPWDVKGAELFF. The chain carries TRBV6-5 and TRBJ2-2; the D gene could be TRBD1 or TRBD2 (5 bases each). The CDR3 loop spans 15 amino acids. Per germline, CDR1 MNHEY and CDR2 SVGAGI. The V gene lost 6 bases and the J gene lost 10 bases, with 21 bases spanning the gap.

This clone appeared a few times. The genes are TRBV5-5 and TRBJ1-3; 9 bases are a match to TRBD1. Germline trimming cut 4 bases from V and 3 bases from J; bases unmatched to any gene: 14. Germline CDR1 SGHKS, CDR2 YYEKEE (reference sequence). The CDR3 extends over 18 amino acids. The CDR3 loop reads CASSTSGTGILYGNTIYF. CDR3 coding DNA: TGTGCCAGCAGCACGTCGGGGACAGGGATTCTCTATGGAAACACCATATATTTT.

This clone was seen just once. This chain joins TRBV5-1 and TRBJ2-5; 10 nucleotides align to TRBD2. In germline, CDR1 is SGHRS, CDR2 YFSETQ. The V and J ends lost 4 bases and 4 bases, in that order; junction bases with no gene match: 4. This CDR3 spans 14 amino acids. CDR3 sequence: CASSEAGGRETQYF. The DNA of the CDR3 is TGCGCCAGCAGCGAAGCGGGGGGGAGAGAGACCCAGTACTTC. The whole variable domain, remainder taken from reference TRBV5-1 and TRBJ2-5, is KAGVTQTPRYLIKTRGQQVTLSCSPISGHRSVSWYQQTPGQGLQFLFEYFSETQRNKGNFPGRFSGRQFSNSRSEMNVSTLELGDSALYLCASSEAGGRETQYFGPGTRLLVL.

This clone is a singleton in its sample. The chain recombines TRBV25-1 with TRBJ2-7, with a weak D call TRBD2 (7 bases). This CDR3 comprises 18 residues. V lost 3 bases to trimming and J lost 1 base, with 22 bases between them. From germline, CDR1 is MGHDK and CDR2 SYGVNS. CDR3 amino acids: CASSDSPGGPRSSYEQYF. CDR3 nucleotide sequence: TGTGCCAGCAGTGATTCCCCCGGGGGGCCCCGTTCTTCCTACGAGCAGTACTTC.

In its sample, this clone ranks as medium-sized. The chain couples TRBV9 to TRBJ2-7; possible D gene TRBD1, 7 bases. From germline, CDR1 is SGDLS and CDR2 YYNGEE. V shed 7 bases and J shed 4 bases, with 12 bases lying between them. The CDR3 covers 12 residues. CDR3 protein: CASGPGGYEQYF. For the CDR3, the DNA is TGTGCCAGCGGACCAGGGGGGTACGAGCAGTACTTC. Together with reference TRBV9 and TRBJ2-7, the CDR3 gives the full variable domain: DSGVTQTPKHLITATGQRVTLRCSPRSGDLSVYWYQQSLDQGLQFLIQYYNGEERAKGNILERFSAQQFPDLHSELNLSSLELGDSALYFCASGPGGYEQYFGPGTRLTVT.

J is TRBJ1-2 and V is TRBV2, with D maybe TRBD1 (6 bases). The CDR3 runs 13 residues. V was clipped by 10 bases and J by 4 bases, with 16 bases between them. The germline V gene encodes CDR1 SNHLY and CDR2 FYNNEI. Written as DNA, the CDR3 is TGTGCCAAAAACAGGGTGAACGGCTATGGCTACACCTTC. It specifies CAKNRVNGYGYTF.

A word on this clone: Its ends do not fully match the called genes, so a read error is possible. The chain uses TRBV6-6 and TRBJ2-5, with 8 nucleotides matching TRBD1. The CDR3 has 15 residues. Germline-derived CDR1 and CDR2 are MNHNY and SVGAGI (reference sequence). The CDR3 sequence: CASSYTGTGQETQYF. The CDR3 coding sequence is TGTGCCAGCAGTTACACCGGGACAGGCCAAGAAACCCAGTACTTC.

The chain has TRBV19 and TRBJ2-7; the D is unclear. The CDR3 totals 13 residues. The ends were cut back, 4 bases at V and 3 bases at J, with 10 bases in the middle. Germline loops: CDR1 LNHDA, CDR2 SQIVND (reference sequence). CDR3 sequence (DNA): TGTGCCAGTAGTAGTGGTCCCGGCTACGAGCAGTACTTC. The encoded protein is CASSSGPGYEQYF.

The rearrangement joins TRBV5-4 to TRBJ2-7, with 7 positions matching TRBD1. CDR3 length: 17 amino acids. The V segment lost 4 bases and the J segment 0 bases; nucleotides outside the gene matches: 13. Germline-derived CDR1 and CDR2 are SGHNT and YYREEE (reference sequence). The CDR3 loop reads CASSQGVGAISSYEQYF. CDR3 bases: TGTGCCAGCAGCCAGGGGGTGGGGGCGATTAGCTCCTACGAGCAGTACTTC. The full variable domain, rest sourced from reference TRBV5-4 and TRBJ2-7, is ETGVTQSPTHLIKTRGQQVTLRCSSQSGHNTVSWYQQALGQGPQFIFQYYREEENGRGNFPPRFSGLQFPNYSSELNVNALELDDSALYLCASSQGVGAISSYEQYFGPGTRLTVT.

The chain is built from TRBV10-3 and TRBJ1-5; TRBD1 aligns across 9 bases. The CDR3 extends over 16 amino acids. V lost 7 bases to trimming and J lost 4 bases; unmatched junction nucleotides: 11. From germline, CDR1 is ENHRY and CDR2 SYGVKD. The CDR3 spells CAITSRRDRVNQPQHF. CDR3 nucleotide sequence: TGTGCCATCACCTCTCGAAGGGACAGGGTAAATCAGCCCCAGCATTTT.

The chain recombines TRBV19 with TRBJ2-5; D is unclear. The J call is doubtful: the DNA matches TRBJ2-7 better. CDR1 is LNHDA, CDR2 SQIVND, per germline (reference sequence). The CDR3 covers 13 residues. The CDR3 DNA reads as TGTGCCAGTAGGAGAGTGGGCTCCTACGAGCAGTACTTC. This encodes CASRRVGSYEQYF.

This chain uses TRBV4-2 with TRBJ1-1; D is ambiguous. The CDR3 extends over 15 amino acids. Germline V gene lookup returns CDR1 LGHNA and CDR2 YNFKEQ. Between the trimmed V and J ends, which lost 0 bases and 1 base, there was a span of 9 bases. CDR3 residues: CASSQDSDRNTEAFF. The DNA of the CDR3 is TGTGCCAGCAGCCAAGATTCGGATAGGAACACTGAAGCTTTCTTT.